The clone carrying this T cell receptor (beta chain) has only one observation. This specimen belongs to a study of T-cell memory formation after mild COVID-19. CDR1 and CDR2 from the germline V gene are LNHDA and SQIVND (reference sequence). The CDR3 totals 13 residues. V dropped 8 bases and J dropped 1 base, with 11 bases sitting between them. 5'RACE with constant-segment primers built TCRalpha and TCRbeta cDNA libraries with UMIs. Each CDR3 protein is one row after TCRdb ran MiXCR on the 5' RACE reads. The sample carries 550,000 to 700,000 distinct CDR3 sequences, around 15% recorded once. The rearrangement uses TRBV19 and TRBJ1-1; no clear D. Sequencing input: PBMCs or a T cell subset sorted from them (not recorded which). The sequence came from an adult woman who had mild COVID-19 (a few samples of this study predate the infection). Cell type and time point are not known. The CDR3 coding sequence is TGTGCCAGTTCTGACATCGCGAACACTGAAGCTTTCTTT. It is translated as CASSDIANTEAFF.